Listed below are T cell receptor beta chains from one sample, sequenced in a study of OX40 agonist ivuxolimab in advanced cancers. The protocol was immunoSEQ multiplex PCR, while the TCRdb copy is restricted to in-frame clones and leaves out a portion. The table includes 43,000 or so clones, approximately 86% detected once. Specimen: CD4+ or CD8+ T cells sorted from blood, collected in a trial of the OX40 agonist ivuxolimab. The source of these receptors is an adult with an advanced solid tumor such as melanoma, head and neck, liver or kidney cancer. CDR3s include the opening cysteine and the closing phenylalanine or tryptophan. Each record gives: D gene, clone size, V gene, CDR3 protein. A D gene is named only where the DNA matches it firmly. Expanded clones are given a class, and other clones once, few, many or no size at all.

D gene: .; clone size: .; V gene: TRBV7-2; CDR3 protein: CASTLADRETQYF
D gene: .; clone size: .; V gene: TRBV6-6; CDR3 protein: CASSYQLWGANYGYTF
D gene: TRBD2; clone size: .; V gene: TRBV4-2; CDR3 protein: CASSLWTSGSNGGELFF
D gene: .; clone size: once; V gene: TRBV5-1; CDR3 protein: CASSFQLAPGETQYF
D gene: TRBD1; clone size: .; V gene: TRBV4-2; CDR3 protein: CASSPEGTGVLRRTTGEPFF
D gene: TRBD1; clone size: .; V gene: TRBV4-1; CDR3 protein: CASSLRGQGTGNSPLHF
D gene: TRBD2; clone size: .; V gene: TRBV2; CDR3 protein: CASRTGTSGVSGELFF
D gene: TRBD1; clone size: .; V gene: TRBV19; CDR3 protein: CASSVGQFSYEQYF
D gene: .; clone size: .; V gene: TRBV7-2; CDR3 protein: CASSLMYEQYF
D gene: TRBD1; clone size: .; V gene: TRBV15; CDR3 protein: CATSRFSGGNSNQPQHF
D gene: .; clone size: .; V gene: TRBV6-4; CDR3 protein: CASSSSVSGNTIYF
D gene: .; clone size: .; V gene: TRBV7-3; CDR3 protein: CASSLTLDSRADTQYF
D gene: .; clone size: .; V gene: TRBV5-6; CDR3 protein: CASSFVSDTQYF
D gene: .; clone size: .; V gene: TRBV11-2; CDR3 protein: CASSLGWGEEQYF
D gene: .; clone size: .; V gene: TRBV9; CDR3 protein: CASRAGSSPYGYTF
D gene: .; clone size: .; V gene: TRBV9; CDR3 protein: CASSGRGGDYEQYF
D gene: .; clone size: .; V gene: TRBV6-6; CDR3 protein: CASRPRGFSTDTQYF
D gene: TRBD2; clone size: .; V gene: TRBV27; CDR3 protein: CASSLGGSTDEQYF
D gene: .; clone size: few; V gene: TRBV4-1; CDR3 protein: CASSQTGTRAYNEQFF
D gene: .; clone size: .; V gene: TRBV4-2; CDR3 protein: CASSQDGALIYGYTF
D gene: TRBD2; clone size: .; V gene: TRBV9; CDR3 protein: CASSDAGGGTGELFF
D gene: .; clone size: .; V gene: TRBV7-2; CDR3 protein: CASSLRRVNGYTF
D gene: TRBD2; clone size: .; V gene: TRBV5-4; CDR3 protein: CASSLGLAGGQQETQYF
D gene: TRBD2; clone size: .; V gene: TRBV28; CDR3 protein: CASSFGLAGLTYEQYF
D gene: .; clone size: .; V gene: TRBV5-6; CDR3 protein: CASSLYQGRNEQFF
D gene: TRBD1; clone size: .; V gene: TRBV10-1; CDR3 protein: CASSPIRGTGGRDTGELFF
D gene: .; clone size: .; V gene: TRBV5-1; CDR3 protein: CASSLSPGKGTEAFF
D gene: .; clone size: few; V gene: TRBV29-1; CDR3 protein: CSVGEADVAFF
D gene: .; clone size: .; V gene: TRBV11-2; CDR3 protein: CASRGNGANVLTF
D gene: TRBD1; clone size: .; V gene: TRBV7-9; CDR3 protein: CASSTETGEQFF
D gene: TRBD1; clone size: .; V gene: TRBV19; CDR3 protein: CASSIARGLSYEQYF
D gene: .; clone size: .; V gene: TRBV2; CDR3 protein: CASSMNLGDEQYF
D gene: .; clone size: once; V gene: TRBV19; CDR3 protein: CASRSLGDYGYTF
D gene: .; clone size: .; V gene: TRBV7-2; CDR3 protein: CASSRPPFYEQYF
D gene: .; clone size: .; V gene: TRBV11-2; CDR3 protein: CASSTRAKRNTEAFF
D gene: .; clone size: .; V gene: TRBV2; CDR3 protein: CASSQRQETQYF
D gene: TRBD2; clone size: .; V gene: TRBV9; CDR3 protein: CASSVRLAGAGEQFF
D gene: .; clone size: once; V gene: TRBV19; CDR3 protein: CASSGSRSDQETQYF
D gene: TRBD1; clone size: .; V gene: TRBV7-9; CDR3 protein: CASSPGTGGLSEQYF
D gene: TRBD1; clone size: .; V gene: TRBV7-8; CDR3 protein: CASSLARGDYTF
D gene: TRBD1; clone size: .; V gene: TRBV7-9; CDR3 protein: CASSLTQGDKLFF
D gene: .; clone size: .; V gene: TRBV28; CDR3 protein: CASPPVTGGLYEQYF
D gene: .; clone size: .; V gene: TRBV7-3; CDR3 protein: CASSPGPSTGELFF
D gene: .; clone size: .; V gene: TRBV11-2; CDR3 protein: CATLNIREVGNEQFF
D gene: .; clone size: .; V gene: TRBV29-1; CDR3 protein: CSVEDAEDEQYF
D gene: TRBD2; clone size: .; V gene: TRBV4-2; CDR3 protein: CASSQGLAGSSYEQYF
D gene: .; clone size: once; V gene: TRBV18; CDR3 protein: CASSPWETQYF
D gene: .; clone size: .; V gene: TRBV7-8; CDR3 protein: CASSFGAEQYF
D gene: .; clone size: .; V gene: TRBV27; CDR3 protein: CASSLEGRQTQYF
D gene: .; clone size: .; V gene: TRBV7-9; CDR3 protein: CASRTEGPYEQYF
D gene: .; clone size: .; V gene: TRBV5-8; CDR3 protein: CASKGLAGTEAFF
D gene: .; clone size: .; V gene: TRBV9; CDR3 protein: CASSVGGTTYNEQFF
D gene: TRBD2; clone size: .; V gene: TRBV7-3; CDR3 protein: CASSLTSGSGEQFF
D gene: .; clone size: .; V gene: TRBV10-1; CDR3 protein: CASSESKGAYEKLFF
D gene: TRBD1; clone size: .; V gene: TRBV27; CDR3 protein: CASSARRGQFGYTF
D gene: .; clone size: .; V gene: TRBV6-5; CDR3 protein: CASSYSQVGGETQYF
D gene: .; clone size: .; V gene: TRBV6-1; CDR3 protein: CASSGPLSPGNTIYF
D gene: .; clone size: once; V gene: TRBV13; CDR3 protein: CASSPTAMNTEAFF
D gene: .; clone size: once; V gene: TRBV5-5; CDR3 protein: CASSLIPGWTYEQYF
D gene: .; clone size: .; V gene: TRBV11-2; CDR3 protein: CASSLSVGSYEQYF